This T cell receptor (beta chain) was sequenced during a study of blood T cell repertoires in COVID-19. At the level of the study: Sources were T cells, B-cell-depleted T cells, or PBMCs; the material itself was cDNA or gDNA.

CDR1 and CDR2 (germline): SGHRS, YFSETQ. V was shortened by 0 bases and J by 4 bases, with 13 bases between the two germline ends. The CDR3 extends over 16 amino acids. Libraries were prepared by immunoSEQ multiplex PCR; TCRdb keeps only in-frame clonotypes and omits some of them. The sample has 25,000 to 35,000 clones, 88% seen once. The sequencing sample was made of peripheral blood. J is TRBJ1-4 and V is TRBV5-1; no reliable D call. This receptor was taken from a human donor in a cohort sampled during active COVID-19. CDR3 sequence reads: CASSLVFSRGNEKLFF. CDR3 DNA sequence: TGCGCCAGCAGCTTGGTTTTTTCTCGAGGTAATGAAAAACTGTTTTTT.